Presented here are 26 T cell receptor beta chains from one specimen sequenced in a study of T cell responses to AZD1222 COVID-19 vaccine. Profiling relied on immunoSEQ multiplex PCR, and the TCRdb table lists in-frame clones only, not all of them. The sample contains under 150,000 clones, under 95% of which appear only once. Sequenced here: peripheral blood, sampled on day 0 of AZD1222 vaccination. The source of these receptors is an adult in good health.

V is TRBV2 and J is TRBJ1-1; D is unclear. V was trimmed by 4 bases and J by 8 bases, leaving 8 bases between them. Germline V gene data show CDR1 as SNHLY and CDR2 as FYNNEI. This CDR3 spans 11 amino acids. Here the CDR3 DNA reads TGTGCCAGCAGTGCAAGTCTCGAAGCTTTCTTT. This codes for CASSASLEAFF.

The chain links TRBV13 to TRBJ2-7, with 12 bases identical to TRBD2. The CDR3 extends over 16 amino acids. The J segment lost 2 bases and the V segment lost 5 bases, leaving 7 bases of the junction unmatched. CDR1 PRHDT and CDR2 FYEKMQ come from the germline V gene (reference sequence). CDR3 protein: CASSPTSGGNTYEQYF. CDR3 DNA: TGTGCCAGCAGCCCCACTAGCGGGGGGAATACCTACGAGCAGTACTTC.

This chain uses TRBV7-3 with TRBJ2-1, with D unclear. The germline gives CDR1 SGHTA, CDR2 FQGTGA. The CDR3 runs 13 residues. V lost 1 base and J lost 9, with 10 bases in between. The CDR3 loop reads CASSLNWMGEQFF. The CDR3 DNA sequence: TGTGCCAGCAGCTTAAATTGGATGGGTGAGCAGTTCTTC.

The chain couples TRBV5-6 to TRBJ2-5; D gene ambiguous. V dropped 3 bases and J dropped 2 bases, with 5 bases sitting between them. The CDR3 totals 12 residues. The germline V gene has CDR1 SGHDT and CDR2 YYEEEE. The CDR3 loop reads CASSSHQETQYF. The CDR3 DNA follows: TGTGCCAGCAGCTCCCATCAAGAGACCCAGTACTTC.

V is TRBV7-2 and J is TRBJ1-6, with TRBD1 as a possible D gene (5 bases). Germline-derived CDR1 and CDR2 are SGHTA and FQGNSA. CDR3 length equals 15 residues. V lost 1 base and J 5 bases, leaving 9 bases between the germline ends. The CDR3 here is CASSLGTLNNSPLHF. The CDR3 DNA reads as TGTGCCAGCAGCTTAGGGACACTCAATAATTCACCCCTCCACTTT.

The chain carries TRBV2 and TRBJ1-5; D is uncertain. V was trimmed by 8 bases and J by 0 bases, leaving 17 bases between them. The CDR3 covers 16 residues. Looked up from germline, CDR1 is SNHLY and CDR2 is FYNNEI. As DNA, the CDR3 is TGTGCCAGCGGTCGAAGTCCCCCGAATAGCAATCAGCCCCAGCATTTT. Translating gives CASGRSPPNSNQPQHF.

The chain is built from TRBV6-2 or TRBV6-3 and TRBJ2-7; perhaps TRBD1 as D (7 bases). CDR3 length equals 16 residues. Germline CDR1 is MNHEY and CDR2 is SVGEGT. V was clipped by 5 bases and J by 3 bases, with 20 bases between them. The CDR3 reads CASSTPRRGPLYEQYF. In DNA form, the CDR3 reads TGTGCCAGCAGTACACCTAGGAGGGGGCCCCTCTACGAGCAGTACTTC.

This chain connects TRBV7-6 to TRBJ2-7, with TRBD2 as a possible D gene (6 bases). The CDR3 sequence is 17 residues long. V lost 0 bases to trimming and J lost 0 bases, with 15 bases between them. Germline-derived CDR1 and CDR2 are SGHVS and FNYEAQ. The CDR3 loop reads CASSLASGVADSYEQYF. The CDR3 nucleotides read TGTGCCAGCAGCTTAGCTTCGGGGGTAGCAGACTCCTACGAGCAGTACTTC.

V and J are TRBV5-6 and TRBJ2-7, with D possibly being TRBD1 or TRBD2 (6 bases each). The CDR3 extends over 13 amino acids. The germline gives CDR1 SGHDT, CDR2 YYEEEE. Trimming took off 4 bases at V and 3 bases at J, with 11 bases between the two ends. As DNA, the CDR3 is TGTGCCAGCAGCCGTAAGGGGGGCTACGAGCAGTACTTC. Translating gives CASSRKGGYEQYF.

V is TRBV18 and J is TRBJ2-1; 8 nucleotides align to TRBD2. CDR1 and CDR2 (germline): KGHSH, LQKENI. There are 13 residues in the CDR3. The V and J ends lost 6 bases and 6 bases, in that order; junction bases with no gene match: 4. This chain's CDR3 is CASSGGERNEQFF. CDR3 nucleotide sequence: TGTGCCAGCTCCGGGGGGGAGCGCAATGAGCAGTTCTTC.

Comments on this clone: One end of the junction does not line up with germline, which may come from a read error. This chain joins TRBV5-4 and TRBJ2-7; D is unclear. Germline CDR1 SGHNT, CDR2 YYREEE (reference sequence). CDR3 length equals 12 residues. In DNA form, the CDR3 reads TGTGCCAGCAGCTTGGATCACACACAAAAACGATTC. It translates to CASSLDHTQKRF. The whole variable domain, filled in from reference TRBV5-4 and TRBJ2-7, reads ETGVTQSPTHLIKTRGQQVTLRCSSQSGHNTVSWYQQALGQGPQFIFQYYREEENGRGNFPPRFSGLQFPNYSSELNVNALELDDSALYLCASSLDHTQKRFGPGTRLTVT.

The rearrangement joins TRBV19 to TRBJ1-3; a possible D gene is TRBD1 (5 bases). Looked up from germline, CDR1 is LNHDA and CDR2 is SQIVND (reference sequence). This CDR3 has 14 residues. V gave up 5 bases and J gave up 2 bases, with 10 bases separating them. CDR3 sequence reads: CASSLGGPGNTIYF. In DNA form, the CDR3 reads TGTGCCAGTAGTCTGGGGGGACCTGGAAACACCATATATTTT.

Here the CDR3 DNA reads TGTGCCAGCACTCCGACGGGACTAGCGGGTCTTTTGAATGAGCAGTTCTTC. Amino acid sequence: CASTPTGLAGLLNEQFF. The chain has TRBV27 and TRBJ2-1; TRBD2 agrees at 12 bases. CDR3 length: 17 amino acids. The junction had 14 bases not matched to a gene; V was cut back by 7 bases and J by 7 bases. Germline V gene lookup returns CDR1 MNHEY and CDR2 SMNVEV (reference sequence).

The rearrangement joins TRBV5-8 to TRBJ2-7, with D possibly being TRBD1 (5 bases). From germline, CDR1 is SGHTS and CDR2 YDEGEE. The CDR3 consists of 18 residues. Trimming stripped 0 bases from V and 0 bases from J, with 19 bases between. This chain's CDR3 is CASSLGTLTEHSSYEQYF. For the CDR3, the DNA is TGTGCCAGCAGCTTGGGGACCCTGACAGAACACTCCTCCTACGAGCAGTACTTC.

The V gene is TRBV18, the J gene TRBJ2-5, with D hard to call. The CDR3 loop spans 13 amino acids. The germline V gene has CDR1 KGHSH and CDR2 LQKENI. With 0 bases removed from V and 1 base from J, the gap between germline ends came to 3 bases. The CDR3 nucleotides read TGTGCCAGCTCACCACCTGTCCAAGAGACCCAGTACTTC. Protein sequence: CASSPPVQETQYF.

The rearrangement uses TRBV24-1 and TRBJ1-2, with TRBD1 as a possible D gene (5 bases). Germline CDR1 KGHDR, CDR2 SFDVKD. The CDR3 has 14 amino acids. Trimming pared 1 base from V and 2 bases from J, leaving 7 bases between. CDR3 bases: TGTGCCACCAGTGATTTTCGGGGGAACTATGGCTACACCTTC. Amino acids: CATSDFRGNYGYTF.

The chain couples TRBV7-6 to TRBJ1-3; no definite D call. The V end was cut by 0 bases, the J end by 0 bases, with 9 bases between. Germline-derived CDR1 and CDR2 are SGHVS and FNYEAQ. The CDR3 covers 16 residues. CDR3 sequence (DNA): TGTGCCAGCAGCTTAGCGGAGGGAAGCTCTGGAAACACCATATATTTT. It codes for CASSLAEGSSGNTIYF.

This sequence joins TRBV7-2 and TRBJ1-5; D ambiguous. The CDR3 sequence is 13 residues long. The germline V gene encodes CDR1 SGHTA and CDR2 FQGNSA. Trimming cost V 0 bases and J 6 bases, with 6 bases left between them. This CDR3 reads CASSLAGIQPQHF. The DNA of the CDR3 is TGTGCCAGCAGCTTAGCTGGGATTCAGCCCCAGCATTTT.

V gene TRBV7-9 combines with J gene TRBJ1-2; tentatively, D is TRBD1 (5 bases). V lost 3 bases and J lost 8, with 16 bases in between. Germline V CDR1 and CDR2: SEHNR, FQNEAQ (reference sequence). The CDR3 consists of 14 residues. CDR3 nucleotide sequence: TGTGCCAGCAGCTTGCTGGGGGTGTCGAGGGGCTACACCTTC. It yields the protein CASSLLGVSRGYTF.

CDR3 region: CASTPDRVQPQHF. In DNA, the CDR3 is TGTGCCAGTACCCCGGACAGGGTACAGCCCCAGCATTTT. The genes are TRBV19 and TRBJ1-5, with TRBD1 matching 8 bases. Trimming took 7 bases from V and 7 from J; bases not matched to a gene: 6. This CDR3 has 13 amino acids. Germline-derived CDR1 and CDR2 are LNHDA and SQIVND (reference sequence).

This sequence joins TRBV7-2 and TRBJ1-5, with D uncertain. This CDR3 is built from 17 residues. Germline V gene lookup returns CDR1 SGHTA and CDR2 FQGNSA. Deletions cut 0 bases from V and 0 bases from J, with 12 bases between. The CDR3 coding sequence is TGTGCCAGCAGCTTAGCCCTCAGCTTTGATAGCAATCAGCCCCAGCATTTT. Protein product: CASSLALSFDSNQPQHF.

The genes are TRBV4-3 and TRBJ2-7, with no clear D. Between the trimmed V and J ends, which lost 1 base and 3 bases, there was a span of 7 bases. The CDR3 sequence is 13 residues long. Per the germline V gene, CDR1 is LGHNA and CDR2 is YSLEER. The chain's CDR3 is CASSQGLNYEQYF. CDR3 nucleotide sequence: TGCGCCAGCAGCCAAGGGTTGAACTACGAGCAGTACTTC.

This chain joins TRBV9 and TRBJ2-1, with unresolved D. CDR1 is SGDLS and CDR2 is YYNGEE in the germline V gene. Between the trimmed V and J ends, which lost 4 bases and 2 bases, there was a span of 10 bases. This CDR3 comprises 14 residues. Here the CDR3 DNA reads TGTGCCAGCAGCCCATCGACCGCCTACAATGAGCAGTTCTTC. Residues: CASSPSTAYNEQFF.

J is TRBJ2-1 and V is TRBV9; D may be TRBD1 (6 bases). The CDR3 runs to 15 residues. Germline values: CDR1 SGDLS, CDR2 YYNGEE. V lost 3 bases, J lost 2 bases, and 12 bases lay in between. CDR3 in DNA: TGTGCCAGCAGCGGAGGACAGTCAACCTACAATGAGCAGTTCTTC. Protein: CASSGGQSTYNEQFF.

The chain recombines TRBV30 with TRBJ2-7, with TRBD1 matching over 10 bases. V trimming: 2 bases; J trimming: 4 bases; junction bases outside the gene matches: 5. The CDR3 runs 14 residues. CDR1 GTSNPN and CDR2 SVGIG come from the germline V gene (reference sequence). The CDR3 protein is CAWSPGTGAYEQYF. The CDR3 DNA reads TGTGCCTGGAGTCCAGGGACAGGGGCTTACGAGCAGTACTTC.

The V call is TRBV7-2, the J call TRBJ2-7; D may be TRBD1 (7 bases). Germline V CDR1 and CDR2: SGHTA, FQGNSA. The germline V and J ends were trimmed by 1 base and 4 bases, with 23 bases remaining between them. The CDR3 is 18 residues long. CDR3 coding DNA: TGTGCCAGCAGCTTAGAGGGGGCGGGGCAGGCCCAGATATACGAGCAGTACTTC. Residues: CASSLEGAGQAQIYEQYF.